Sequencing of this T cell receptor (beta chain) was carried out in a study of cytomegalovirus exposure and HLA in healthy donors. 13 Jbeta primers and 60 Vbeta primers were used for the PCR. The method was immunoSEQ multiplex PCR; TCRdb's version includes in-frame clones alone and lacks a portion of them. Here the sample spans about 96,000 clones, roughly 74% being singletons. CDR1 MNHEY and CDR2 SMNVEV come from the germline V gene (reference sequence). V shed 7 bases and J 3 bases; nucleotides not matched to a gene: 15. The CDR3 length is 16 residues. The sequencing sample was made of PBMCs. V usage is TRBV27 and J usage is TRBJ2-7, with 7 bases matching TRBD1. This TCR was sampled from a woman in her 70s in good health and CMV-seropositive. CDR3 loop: CASTQMGTGDFYEQYF. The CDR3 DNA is TGTGCCAGCACCCAAATGGGTACAGGGGATTTCTACGAGCAGTACTTC.